A single sample is the source of the 19 T cell receptor beta chains below, sequenced in a study of blood T cells in healthy people across ages. The second PCR ran roughly 6 to 11 cycles with a sample-barcoded 5' primer and J-beta primers. Each CDR3 protein gets one entry after TCRdb re-called the 5' RACE reads with MiXCR. The table shows some 790,000 distinct CDR3 sequences, with under 30% occurring only once. The material sequenced was blood. Receptors were obtained from a woman aged 80 or over in good health.

This clonotype was recorded at least ten times. The chain couples TRBV6-6 to TRBJ2-3; D not resolved. The CDR3 has 14 residues. Germline V CDR1 and CDR2: MNHNY, SVGAGI (reference sequence). The V gene lost 0 bases and the J gene lost 7 bases, with 11 bases spanning the gap. Here the CDR3 reads CASSYSSRAYTQYF. Here the CDR3 DNA reads TGTGCCAGCAGTTACTCGAGCCGGGCGTATACGCAGTATTTT.

A few counts support this clonotype. The genes are TRBV28 and TRBJ2-1; 8 nucleotides agree with TRBD2. The CDR3 extends over 15 amino acids. V lost 6 bases to trimming and J lost 3 bases; unmatched junction nucleotides: 7. Germline CDR1 and CDR2: MDHEN and SYDVKM. In DNA, the CDR3 is TGTGCCAGCAGCCTCGGGGGGGCTGTCTACAATGAGCAGTTCTTC. Its translation is CASSLGGAVYNEQFF.

This clonotype was seen ten or more times. The chain employs TRBV20-1 and TRBJ2-3, with 8 bases lining up with TRBD2. V was pared by 0 bases and J by 0 bases, with 14 bases of the junction left unmatched. Germline lookup yields CDR1 DFQATT and CDR2 SNEGSKA (reference sequence). There are 19 residues in the CDR3. The CDR3 DNA reads TGCAGTGCTAGAGATCCGGCGGGGGGCCCATTATCTAGCACAGATACGCAGTATTTT. It encodes CSARDPAGGPLSSTDTQYF.

This clonotype was seen only a few times. The gene calls are TRBV29-1 and TRBJ2-5; 10 positions agree with TRBD2. Looked up from germline, CDR1 is SQVTM and CDR2 is ANQGSEA. The V gene end was trimmed by 2 bases and the J gene end by 7 bases; junction bases not matched to a gene: 7. This CDR3 comprises 14 residues. CDR3 nucleotides: TGCAGCGTTGAAAGTAGCGGGGGGAGGGGGACCCAGTACTTC. Translating gives CSVESSGGRGTQYF.

This clonotype has at least ten counts. The rearrangement joins TRBV6-2 or TRBV6-3 to TRBJ2-4, with 8 bases identical to TRBD1. Germline V gene lookup returns CDR1 MNHEY and CDR2 SVGEGT. Trimming removed 6 bases from V and 14 bases from J; junction bases left unmatched: 9. This CDR3 is 12 amino acids long. This CDR3 reads CASSQRQGNKYF. CDR3 bases: TGTGCCAGCAGCCAAAGACAGGGGAATAAGTACTTC.

This clonotype has more than one count but fewer than ten. This sequence may be a read error, since a much larger clone differs from it by one base. The chain links TRBV11-2 to TRBJ2-5; 8 positions agree with TRBD2. The J call may be incorrect, as the DNA end agrees better with TRBJ2-1. The CDR3 spans 14 residues. CDR1 and CDR2 (germline): SGHAT, FQNNGV. The CDR3 loop is CASTERGIQETQFF. The CDR3 DNA reads as TGTGCCAGCACCGAGCGGGGGATACAAGAGACCCAGTTCTTC.

Many counts were recorded for this clonotype. The V gene is TRBV6-1, the J gene TRBJ2-3, with 8 bases matching TRBD2. The CDR3 length is 13 residues. Trimming cost V 8 bases and J 5 bases; bases outside gene matches: 6. From germline, CDR1 is MNHNS and CDR2 SASEGT. CDR3 region: CASGGGREDTQYF. The CDR3 region has the DNA TGTGCCAGCGGCGGGGGGCGTGAAGATACGCAGTATTTT.

The V call is TRBV6-2 or TRBV6-3, the J call TRBJ2-7, with D perhaps TRBD1 or TRBD2 (6 bases each). CDR3 size: 14 residues. The germline gives CDR1 MNHEY, CDR2 SVGEGT. V was trimmed by 8 bases and J by 3 bases, leaving 17 bases between them. The CDR3 DNA reads TGTGCCAGCCTAAGAGCCAGGGGAGGCTACGAGCAGTACTTC. It yields the protein CASLRARGGYEQYF.

The gene calls are TRBV14 and TRBJ1-3; D is unclear. The CDR3 loop spans 16 amino acids. V was trimmed by 4 bases and J by 0 bases, leaving 13 bases between them. Germline CDR1 and CDR2: SGHDN and FVKESK. This chain's CDR3 is CASSPTQTYSGNTIYF. In nucleotides, the CDR3 is TGTGCCAGCAGCCCCACCCAGACGTACTCTGGAAACACCATATATTTT.

This clonotype was counted ten times or more. This chain links TRBV29-1 with TRBJ2-1, with TRBD1 matching 9 bases. Looked up from germline, CDR1 is SQVTM and CDR2 is ANQGSEA. Trimming removed 5 bases from V and 6 bases from J; junction bases left unmatched: 11. CDR3 length equals 15 residues. In nucleotides, the CDR3 is TGCAGCGTTATCCCACAGGGGGCGCCCGGCAATGAGCAGTTCTTC. It translates to CSVIPQGAPGNEQFF.

The gene calls are TRBV15 and TRBJ2-6; D might be TRBD1 or TRBD2, each matching 6 bases. Per germline, CDR1 LNHNV and CDR2 YYDKDF (reference sequence). CDR3 size: 18 residues. Trimming left V 0 bases short and J 0 bases short, with 12 bases between. The DNA for the CDR3 is TGTGCCACCAGCAGAGATCCAGGGGACTTCTCTGGGGCCAACGTCCTGACTTTC. Translated: CATSRDPGDFSGANVLTF.

With regard to this clonotype: A single base separates this from a much larger clone, so it may be a read error. The rearrangement uses TRBV14 and TRBJ2-7, with D possibly being TRBD1 (6 bases). V was pared by 6 bases and J by 1 base, with 13 bases between. Germline V lookup: CDR1 SGHDN, CDR2 FVKESK. The CDR3 runs to 14 residues. The CDR3 sequence is CASRMRGQSYEQYF. Written as DNA, the CDR3 is TGTGCCAGCAGGATGAGGGGACAATCCTACGAGCAGTACTTC.

The rearrangement joins TRBV5-4 to TRBJ1-2; no clear D gene. V lost 3 bases and J 8 bases, leaving 14 bases between the germline ends. The CDR3 extends over 13 amino acids. Germline V lookup: CDR1 SGHNT, CDR2 YYREEE (reference sequence). CDR3 DNA: TGTGCCAGCAGCTCCAGGACTGATTTCGGCTACACCTTC. It is translated as CASSSRTDFGYTF.

The chain combines TRBV14 with TRBJ2-1; D might be TRBD1 or TRBD2, each matching 5 bases. CDR1 is SGHDN, CDR2 FVKESK, per germline. V was clipped by 3 bases and J by 1 base, with 13 bases between them. The CDR3 covers 16 residues. The CDR3 nucleotides are TGTGCCAGCAGCCACCATGTTGGGGGTTCCTACAATGAGCAGTTCTTC. This translates into CASSHHVGGSYNEQFF.

This clonotype was seen at least ten times. The CDR3 DNA reads as TGCGCCAGCAGCTTGGCTCCAGGAGTTAACTATGGCTACACCTTC. Its translation: CASSLAPGVNYGYTF. The rearrangement uses TRBV5-1 and TRBJ1-2; D unclear. Germline V gene lookup returns CDR1 SGHRS and CDR2 YFSETQ. The CDR3 has 15 amino acids. Trimming shortened V by 0 bases and J by 1 base, and 10 bases separated the two germline ends.

The CDR3 DNA follows: TGTGCCAGCAGCACACCGGGACTAGCGGGAGGGCCTCGGAATGAGCAGTTCTTC. Protein sequence: CASSTPGLAGGPRNEQFF. The chain has TRBV7-2 and TRBJ2-1, with TRBD2 matching over 16 bases. V dropped 5 bases and J dropped 7; count of bases not matched to a gene: 11. Germline V gene data show CDR1 as SGHTA and CDR2 as FQGNSA. The length of the CDR3 is 18 residues.

This clonotype occurred many times. This sequence may be a read error, since a much larger clone differs from it by one base. The CDR3, as DNA: TGTGCCAGCAGCTTATACCGTAGGGATGGCGCCTACGAGCAGTACTTC. It translates to CASSLYRRDGAYEQYF. The chain has TRBV7-2 and TRBJ2-7, with unresolved D. The CDR3 length is 16 residues. The germline V and J ends were trimmed by 2 bases and 2 bases, with 16 bases remaining between them. Germline CDR1 is SGHTA and CDR2 is FQGNSA.

The V and J genes are TRBV6-1 and TRBJ1-2, with D possibly being TRBD1 (5 bases). Germline loops: CDR1 MNHNS, CDR2 SASEGT. V was trimmed by 6 bases and J by 2 bases, leaving 13 bases between them. CDR3 length: 14 amino acids. The CDR3 here is CASSLGLHNYGYTF. The CDR3, as DNA: TGTGCCAGCAGCTTGGGACTCCACAACTATGGCTACACCTTC.

This clonotype was seen many times. This chain connects TRBV18 to TRBJ2-4, with D unclear. CDR3 length equals 15 residues. Looked up from germline, CDR1 is KGHSH and CDR2 is LQKENI. The V and J ends lost 0 bases and 6 bases respectively, with 12 bases between them. The DNA for the CDR3 is TGTGCCAGCTCACCACCTGAGATGGATCGAAACATTCAGTACTTC. It codes for CASSPPEMDRNIQYF.